The text below deals with one T cell receptor beta chain. The data were obtained in a study of sequential checkpoint blockade in melanoma. About the research overall: Patients were randomized 1:1 to nivolumab-then-ipilimumab or ipilimumab-then-nivolumab first-line. After both sequences, patients received maintenance nivolumab.

Clones were sequenced by immunoSEQ multiplex PCR, and TCRdb holds only the in-frame ones, with some missing. The data show around 20,000 clones, with 75% to 85% seen just once and around 35% held by the top ten. Treatment reported: randomized to nivolumab then ipilimumab (arm A) or the reverse (arm B). Live CD3+CD8+ CD19− CD56− cells were sorted from PBMCs. V lost 5 bases, J lost 2 bases, and 12 bases lay in between. The germline CDR1 and CDR2 sequences are MDHEN and SYDVKM. The CDR3 totals 14 residues. The receptor's source is a human donor with melanoma. The genes are TRBV28 and TRBJ1-1; no reliable D call. This specimen consisted of CD8+ T cells sorted from blood (inferred from file names), obtained from a patient given nivolumab and ipilimumab in sequence. The CDR3, as DNA: TGTGCCAGCAGTCCCGTGTCCTTCAACACTGAAGCTTTCTTT. It codes for CASSPVSFNTEAFF.